This is a list of T cell receptor beta chains from one sample in a study of memory CD4+ T cells and cytomegalovirus serostatus. Sequencing was performed with immunoSEQ multiplex PCR; in TCRdb, only in-frame clones are kept and a portion is missing. The sample consists of 30,000 to 40,000 clones, 75% to 80% of them appearing once. What was sequenced was memory CD4+ T cells from blood. The receptors stem from an adult in good health and CMV-seronegative. The CDR3 runs from the conserved cysteine through the conserved F or W. D genes are given only for firm matches. Not every row has a clone size; where given, it reads once, few, many or a size class.

D: .; J: TRBJ2-5; V: TRBV7-7; size: .; DNA: TGTGCCAGCAGCTTCGACAGGGGAGGGGAAGAGACCCAGTACTTC; CDR3: CASSFDRGGEETQYF
D: .; J: TRBJ1-2; V: TRBV5-4; size: .; DNA: TGTGCCAGCAGCCCCATGAGAGGACAGTTCTATGGCTACACCTTC; CDR3: CASSPMRGQFYGYTF
D: .; J: TRBJ1-1; V: TRBV11-2; size: few; DNA: TGTGCCAGCATCCGGAGGGCTGAAGCTTTCTTT; CDR3: CASIRRAEAFF
D: TRBD1; J: TRBJ2-3; V: TRBV11-2; size: few; DNA: TGTGCCAGCAGCCTAGAAGGTGGGACAGGCACAGATACGCAGTATTTT; CDR3: CASSLEGGTGTDTQYF
D: TRBD1; J: TRBJ1-4; V: TRBV7-9; size: .; DNA: TGTGCCAGCAGCTTAGCGAGGGGGCCGCGAACTAATGAAAAACTGTTTTTT; CDR3: CASSLARGPRTNEKLFF
D: .; J: TRBJ1-3; V: TRBV2; size: .; DNA: TGTGCCAGCAGCTCCTCCCAGGGGCTGTACGGAAACACCATATATTTT; CDR3: CASSSSQGLYGNTIYF
D: .; J: TRBJ2-5; V: TRBV5-1; size: few; DNA: TGCGCCAGCAGCTTGGATCCGGGGAGAGGGGAGACCCAGTACTTC; CDR3: CASSLDPGRGETQYF
D: .; J: TRBJ2-1; V: TRBV6-5; size: .; DNA: TGTGCCAGCAGTACCGGGAATGCCCAGCAGTTCTTC; CDR3: CASSTGNAQQFF
D: .; J: TRBJ2-6; V: TRBV30; size: .; DNA: TGTGCCTGTGAAGTAGTTTCTGGGGCCAACGTCCTGACTTTC; CDR3: CACEVVSGANVLTF
D: .; J: TRBJ1-2; V: TRBV15; size: once; DNA: TGTGCCACCAGCTTCCGGACAAATAACTATGGCTACACCTTC; CDR3: CATSFRTNNYGYTF
D: .; J: TRBJ1-3; V: TRBV5-1; size: .; DNA: TGCGCCAGCAGCTGGGCGGGAGACTCTGGAAACACCATATATTTT; CDR3: CASSWAGDSGNTIYF
D: .; J: TRBJ2-3; V: TRBV10-1; size: .; DNA: TGCGCCAGCAGTGAATCCTGGCAGGGAGGCACAGATACGCAGTATTTT; CDR3: CASSESWQGGTDTQYF
D: .; J: TRBJ1-2; V: TRBV30; size: .; DNA: TGTGCCTGGAACCGGCGGGGGGATGGCTACACCTTC; CDR3: CAWNRRGDGYTF
D: .; J: TRBJ2-7; V: TRBV7-6; size: .; DNA: TGTGCCAGCAGCTTAGATTCAATAGGCGGCATCGAGCAGTACTTC; CDR3: CASSLDSIGGIEQYF